The present T cell receptor beta chain was sequenced within a study of PD-1 blockade in classical Hodgkin lymphoma. Data came from immunoSEQ multiplex PCR; TCRdb stores just in-frame clones and leaves some out. The sample holds 25,000 to 30,000 clones, approximately 70% seen once. In regard to this clone: No antigen is known for it.

The CDR3 consists of 15 residues. Germline V gene sequence: CDR1 SGHAT, CDR2 FQNNGV. The V gene lost 4 bases and the J gene lost 4 bases, with 16 bases spanning the gap. Patients all relapsed after autologous stem cell transplantation, and there was variation in brentuximab vedotin exposure. Complete response, partial response or progressive disease made up the best responses. Overall study findings and caveats: Complete responders matched newly diagnosed patients in baseline diversity. By cycle point C4D1, TCR diversity had risen significantly in CD4+ cells (but not CD8+ cells). No one has yet defined what causes the repertoire differences, which may be disease activity or prior therapy.

The TCR originated in a human donor with classical Hodgkin lymphoma. The gene calls are TRBV11-2 and TRBJ1-1; D is undetermined. Here the sequenced sample was peripheral blood mononuclear cells (PBMCs), taken before the second cycle of nivolumab. The CDR3 spells CASSYSATRPTEAFF. CDR3 bases: TGTGCCAGCAGCTACTCCGCAACAAGGCCCACTGAAGCTTTCTTT.